This T cell receptor beta chain is drawn from a study of blood T cell repertoires in COVID-19. For the study at large: PBMCs, B-cell-depleted T cells, or T cells provided the cDNA or gDNA that made up the material.

Followed longitudinally, the Seattle patients had been enrolled during active infection. As processed by the authors: Reference gene primer amplification in the assay estimated nucleated cell counts. Measured with immunoSEQ multiplex PCR; TCRdb has only the in-frame clones, and not every one. Clone size and the V and J calls come from that table; the DNA yielded D and trimming. The sample shows some 390,000 clones, around 91% of them seen only once. In this sample, this clone turned up once. This CDR3 has 15 residues. The germline V gene has CDR1 LGHNA and CDR2 YSLEER. V dropped 1 base and J dropped 3 bases, with 10 bases sitting between them.

This TCR was recovered from a woman in her 40s with COVID-19, enrolled during active disease. Sequences were obtained from peripheral blood. J is TRBJ1-5 and V is TRBV4-3; D gene uncertain. The CDR3 loop reads CASSQALENNQPQHF. CDR3 DNA sequence: TGCGCCAGCAGCCAAGCCTTGGAGAACAATCAGCCCCAGCATTTT.